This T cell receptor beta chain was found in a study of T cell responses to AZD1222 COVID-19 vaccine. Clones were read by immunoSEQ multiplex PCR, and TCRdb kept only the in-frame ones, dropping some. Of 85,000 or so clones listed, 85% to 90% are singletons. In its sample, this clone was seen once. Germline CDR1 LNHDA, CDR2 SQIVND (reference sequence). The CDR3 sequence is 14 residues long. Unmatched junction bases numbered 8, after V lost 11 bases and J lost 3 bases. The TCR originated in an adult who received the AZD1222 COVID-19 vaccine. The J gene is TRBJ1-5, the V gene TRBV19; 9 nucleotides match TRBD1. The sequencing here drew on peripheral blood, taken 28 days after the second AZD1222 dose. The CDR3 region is CASGTGTYNQPQHF. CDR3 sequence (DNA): TGTGCCTCGGGGACAGGGACCTACAATCAGCCCCAGCATTTT.